The 24 T cell receptor beta chains given below trace back to one sample, sequenced in a study of cytomegalovirus exposure and HLA in healthy donors. Both 60 Vbeta primers and 13 Jbeta primers went into the PCR. Data came from immunoSEQ multiplex PCR; TCRdb stores just in-frame clones and leaves some out. The sample consists of tens of thousands of clones, roughly 77% of them appearing once. The sequenced sample was PBMCs. These receptors were taken from a man aged 25 to 45 in good health and CMV-seropositive.

V gene TRBV5-4 combines with J gene TRBJ1-2; 7 positions agree with TRBD1. Trimming took 2 bases from V and 4 from J; bases not matched to a gene: 5. This CDR3 contains 14 residues. The germline V gene has CDR1 SGHNT and CDR2 YYREEE (reference sequence). The CDR3 loop reads CASSFYRGLYGYTF. The CDR3 DNA is TGTGCCAGCAGCTTCTACAGGGGTCTCTATGGCTACACCTTC.

This chain joins TRBV10-3 and TRBJ1-2; 7 bases line up with TRBD1. Germline V gene lookup returns CDR1 ENHRY and CDR2 SYGVKD. The CDR3 has 15 amino acids. J lost 5 bases, V lost 0 bases, and 6 bases had no gene match. This chain's CDR3 is CAISESGTENYGYTF. CDR3 DNA sequence: TGTGCCATCAGTGAGTCAGGGACAGAGAATTATGGCTACACCTTC.

The V and J genes are TRBV27 and TRBJ2-7; the match to TRBD1 covers 8 bases. CDR1 and CDR2 from the germline V gene are MNHEY and SMNVEV (reference sequence). The junction had 6 bases not matched to a gene; V was cut back by 2 bases and J by 3 bases. The CDR3 is 15 residues long. CDR3: CASSLANRGIYEQYF. The CDR3 bases are TGTGCCAGCAGTTTAGCCAACAGGGGGATCTACGAGCAGTACTTC.

The chain combines TRBV5-4 with TRBJ2-5; D possibly corresponds to TRBD1 (6 bases). The V gene's germline CDR1 is SGHNT and CDR2 YYREEE (reference sequence). V was cut by 5 bases and J by 7 bases, with 18 bases left in between. This CDR3 region has 14 residues. The CDR3 nucleotides are TGTGCCAGCAGTCCCACACAGGGTTGGTTGACCCAGTACTTC. Translating gives CASSPTQGWLTQYF.

V is TRBV9 and J is TRBJ2-3, with unresolved D. CDR3 length equals 14 residues. Germline values: CDR1 SGDLS, CDR2 YYNGEE. The V gene lost 4 bases and the J gene lost 2 bases, with 11 bases spanning the gap. The CDR3 loop reads CASSQLPVTDTQYF. CDR3 DNA sequence: TGTGCCAGCAGCCAACTGCCCGTCACAGATACGCAGTATTTT.

The CDR3 loop is CATSRGRLGGRAYNQPQHF. The CDR3, as DNA: TGTGCCACCAGCAGAGGGCGGCTTGGGGGCAGGGCTTACAATCAGCCCCAGCATTTT. This chain joins TRBV15 and TRBJ1-5, with TRBD1 as a possible D gene (6 bases). The CDR3 covers 19 residues. Germline assignment: CDR1 LNHNV and CDR2 YYDKDF (reference sequence). Trimming took 1 base from V and 3 from J, leaving 22 bases between them.

The chain carries TRBV28 and TRBJ1-5, with D perhaps TRBD1 (5 bases). The germline V gene has CDR1 MDHEN and CDR2 SYDVKM. V was cut by 3 bases and J by 3 bases, with 9 bases left in between. The CDR3 loop spans 14 amino acids. The CDR3 region is CASSFPRDNQPQHF. DNA for the CDR3: TGTGCCAGCAGTTTTCCCAGGGACAATCAGCCCCAGCATTTT.

This chain links TRBV19 with TRBJ2-1, with 7 nucleotides matching TRBD2. The CDR3 consists of 16 residues. The germline CDR1 and CDR2 sequences are LNHDA and SQIVND (reference sequence). V dropped 4 bases and J dropped 4; count of bases not matched to a gene: 10. CDR3 sequence reads: CASSRGGLRVYNEQFF. The CDR3 DNA sequence: TGTGCCAGTAGTAGGGGGGGACTCCGCGTTTACAATGAGCAGTTCTTC.

This clone was seen once. The V call is TRBV29-1, the J call TRBJ2-7; D is unclear. V was trimmed by 3 bases and J by 3 bases, leaving 9 bases between them. Germline V gives CDR1 SQVTM, CDR2 ANQGSEA. The CDR3 is 12 residues long. CDR3 sequence reads: CSVEAGSYEQYF. Written as DNA, the CDR3 is TGCAGCGTTGAGGCAGGTAGCTACGAGCAGTACTTC.

The chain uses TRBV5-1 and TRBJ1-2, with D tentatively TRBD1 (5 bases). V was cut by 0 bases and J by 8 bases, with 5 bases left in between. Germline CDR1 and CDR2: SGHRS and YFSETQ. The CDR3 covers 11 residues. In nucleotides, the CDR3 is TGCGCCAGCAGCTTGGAGGGGGGCTACACCTTC. Protein sequence: CASSLEGGYTF.

On this clone itself: The germline gene is not matched at one end of the junction; a read error may be the cause. The J gene is TRBJ1-2, the V gene TRBV5-6, with TRBD1 matching over 9 bases. The germline V gene has CDR1 SGHDT and CDR2 YYEEEE. The CDR3 has 15 residues. The CDR3 protein is CASSSRQGGNYDYTF. CDR3 bases: TGTGCCAGCAGCTCAAGACAGGGGGGGAACTATGACTACACCTTC. Full variable domain (missing parts from reference TRBV5-6 and TRBJ1-2): DAGVTQSPTHLIKTRGQQVTLRCSPKSGHDTVSWYQQALGQGPQFIFQYYEEEERQRGNFPDRFSGHQFPNYSSELNVNALLLGDSALYLCASSSRQGGNYDYTFGSGTRLTVV.

The rearrangement joins TRBV5-6 to TRBJ2-1, with 7 bases aligning to TRBD2. The CDR3 runs to 13 residues. Germline CDR1 reads SGHDT; CDR2 reads YYEEEE. J gave up 10 bases and V 2 bases, and 6 bases lay outside the gene matches. Here the CDR3 DNA reads TGTGCCAGCAGCTTTGTCCGGCGGGGGGAGCAGTTCTTC. Translation: CASSFVRRGEQFF.

This chain links TRBV5-6 with TRBJ1-1, with unresolved D. The ends were cut back, 0 bases at V and 8 bases at J, with 8 bases in the middle. The germline V gene has CDR1 SGHDT and CDR2 YYEEEE. The CDR3 loop spans 12 amino acids. This CDR3 is CASSLDTTEAFF. DNA of the CDR3: TGTGCCAGCAGCTTGGACACGACAGAAGCTTTCTTT.

The V and J genes are TRBV14 and TRBJ1-4; D is uncertain. The CDR3 sequence is 14 residues long. Germline loops: CDR1 SGHDN, CDR2 FVKESK. Trimming cost V 4 bases and J 3 bases, with 9 bases left between them. The CDR3 DNA is TGTGCCAGCAGCCTCGAGCCGTCTAATGAAAAACTGTTTTTT. Residues: CASSLEPSNEKLFF. The full variable domain, rest sourced from reference TRBV14 and TRBJ1-4, is EAGVTQFPSHSVIEKGQTVTLRCDPISGHDNLYWYRRVMGKEIKFLLHFVKESKQDESGMPNNRFLAERTGGTYSTLKVQPAELEDSGVYFCASSLEPSNEKLFFGSGTQLSVL.

V and J are TRBV5-4 and TRBJ2-5; 9 nucleotides match TRBD1. The end of the DNA is better explained by TRBJ2-7, so the J call may be wrong. The CDR3 has 15 amino acids. CDR1 SGHNT and CDR2 YYREEE come from the germline V gene (reference sequence). This CDR3 is CASSAAQGATYEQYF. CDR3 coding DNA: TGTGCCAGCAGCGCGGCACAGGGGGCTACCTACGAGCAGTACTTC.

The chain uses TRBV5-6 and TRBJ2-5; TRBD2 aligns across 8 bases. Germline CDR1 reads SGHDT; CDR2 reads YYEEEE. The CDR3 sequence is 16 residues long. V was clipped by 0 bases and J by 4 bases; unmatched bases: 8. The CDR3 DNA reads as TGTGCCAGCAGCTTGGCGCCAGCGGGGGAGACAGAGACCCAGTACTTC. Translation: CASSLAPAGETETQYF.

This clone was observed a handful of times. The V and J genes are TRBV4-1 and TRBJ1-2; no definite D call. The CDR3 is 15 residues long. V shed 0 bases and J shed 3 bases, with 11 bases lying between them. Germline CDR1 MGHRA, CDR2 YSYEKL. The CDR3 bases are TGCGCCAGCAGCCAAGAGCACGGGGTGGACTATGGCTACACCTTC. It specifies CASSQEHGVDYGYTF.

The chain is built from TRBV5-5 and TRBJ1-5; the D is unclear. CDR3 size: 15 residues. The ends were cut back, 0 bases at V and 5 bases at J, with 12 bases in the middle. Germline CDR1 SGHKS, CDR2 YYEKEE (reference sequence). CDR3 protein: CASSLAEGRYQPQHF. CDR3 coding DNA: TGTGCCAGCAGCTTGGCGGAAGGGAGGTATCAGCCCCAGCATTTT.

V gene TRBV18 combines with J gene TRBJ2-7; unclear D gene. V lost 2 bases to trimming and J lost 12 bases, with 20 bases between them. The CDR3 loop spans 14 amino acids. Germline V gives CDR1 KGHSH, CDR2 LQKENI. Here the CDR3 reads CASSPGQRNLMRYF. CDR3 coding DNA: TGTGCCAGCTCACCAGGGCAGAGAAACCTAATGAGGTACTTC.

The rearrangement links TRBV29-1 to TRBJ1-2; no reliable D call. Germline V CDR1 and CDR2: SQVTM, ANQGSEA. This CDR3 comprises 12 residues. V lost 7 bases and J lost 0, with 9 bases in between. CDR3 sequence reads: CSANGANYGYTF. DNA for the CDR3: TGCAGCGCCAATGGAGCTAACTATGGCTACACCTTC.

The DNA for the CDR3 is TGTGCCAGCAGCGGGGGACAGGGTGGTGACGAGCAGTTCTTC. Amino acid sequence: CASSGGQGGDEQFF. The rearrangement uses TRBV9 and TRBJ2-1; TRBD1 matches 9 bases. Germline values: CDR1 SGDLS, CDR2 YYNGEE. This CDR3 region has 14 residues. With V trimmed by 3 bases and J by 10 bases, 8 bases remained unmatched. The full variable domain, its missing parts supplied by reference TRBV9 and TRBJ2-1, is DSGVTQTPKHLITATGQRVTLRCSPRSGDLSVYWYQQSLDQGLQFLIQYYNGEERAKGNILERFSAQQFPDLHSELNLSSLELGDSALYFCASSGGQGGDEQFFGPGTRLTVL.

The chain recombines TRBV6-5 with TRBJ2-3, with 7 nucleotides matching TRBD1. Germline lookup yields CDR1 MNHEY and CDR2 SVGAGI. V lost 4 bases, J lost 2 bases, and 3 bases stayed unmatched. This CDR3 region has 14 residues. Written as DNA, the CDR3 is TGTGCCAGCAGTTCAGAGGGGGCCACAGATACGCAGTATTTT. Residues: CASSSEGATDTQYF.

V gene TRBV6-6 combines with J gene TRBJ1-4; a weak D match, TRBD1 (6 bases). Germline V gene data show CDR1 as MNHNY and CDR2 as SVGAGI (reference sequence). The CDR3 sequence is 16 residues long. The ends were cut back, 0 bases at V and 11 bases at J, with 19 bases in the middle. The CDR3, as DNA: TGTGCCAGCAGTTACTCTGAGGACAGCCCCATTGGCAAACTGTTTTTT. This encodes CASSYSEDSPIGKLFF.

This chain uses TRBV30 with TRBJ2-5; 9 bases match TRBD1. Gene TRBJ2-7 matches the end of the DNA better, so the J call may be wrong. The germline CDR1 and CDR2 sequences are GTSNPN and SVGIG (reference sequence). This CDR3 comprises 13 residues. The CDR3 bases are TGTGCCTGGTCCGGGACAGGGCTATACGAGCAGTACTTC. Amino acid sequence: CAWSGTGLYEQYF.